This entry is about one TCR beta chain. Its antigen is as yet unknown. This record belongs to a study of OX40 agonist ivuxolimab in advanced cancers. Study summary: Patients were given ivuxolimab, an antibody that agonizes OX40 (CD134).

V trimming: 5 bases; J trimming: 3 bases; junction bases outside the gene matches: 4. CDR1 and CDR2 from the germline V gene are SGDLS and YYNGEE. The CDR3 loop spans 14 amino acids. Points from the study as a whole: Average numbers of expanded clones were greater in CD8+ T cells than in CD4+.

Here immunoSEQ multiplex PCR was the method, and the copy in TCRdb shows in-frame clones only, minus some. Seen here are more than 70,000 clones, roughly 82% observed once, and the top ten hold around 5.1%. This chain joins TRBV9 and TRBJ2-2; 7 bases align to TRBD1. The sequence derives from an adult with an advanced solid tumor such as melanoma, head and neck, liver or kidney cancer. The sample consisted of CD4+ or CD8+ T cells sorted from blood, taken in a trial of the OX40 agonist ivuxolimab. The CDR3 DNA reads TGTGCCAGCAGGATCGGGACAGACACCGGGGAGCTGTTTTTT. Protein: CASRIGTDTGELFF.